Listed below are T cell receptor beta chains from one sample, sequenced in a study of cytomegalovirus exposure and HLA in healthy donors. Sequenced by immunoSEQ multiplex PCR; TCRdb stores in-frame clones only, minus some. The profile covers over 250,000 clones, with roughly 85% appearing a single time and less than 4% taken by the ten largest. Sequencing was done on a sample of PBMCs. The source is a middle-aged man in good health and CMV-seropositive. Both conserved end residues are part of each CDR3. The D gene is left open where the match is weak. Expanded clones get a size class; other rows say once, few or many, or leave the size out.

clone_size d_call j_call v_call cdr3_aa cdr3_nt
NA TRBD1 TRBJ2-1 TRBV4-3 CASSQEVDRARGTEQFF TGCGCCAGCAGCCAAGAAGTGGACAGGGCCCGGGGTACTGAGCAGTTCTTC
NA TRBD1 TRBJ2-7 TRBV5-1 CASSWGTGQGTYEQYF TGCGCCAGCAGCTGGGGTACGGGACAGGGGACCTACGAGCAGTACTTC
NA TRBD1 TRBJ2-7 TRBV18 CASSPTGSSYEQYF TGTGCCAGCTCACCGACAGGGAGCTCCTACGAGCAGTACTTC
NA TRBD2 TRBJ2-1 TRBV7-9 CASSFVSGTRGNEQFF TGTGCCAGCAGCTTCGTTAGCGGGACTAGAGGGAATGAGCAGTTCTTC
NA NA TRBJ1-4 TRBV7-9 CSSSPLIDRQNEKLFF TGTTCCAGCAGCCCTCTCATAGACAGACAGAATGAAAAACTGTTTTTT
NA TRBD2 TRBJ2-1 TRBV27 CASSFLLAGHNEQFF TGTGCCAGCAGTTTTCTACTAGCGGGTCACAATGAGCAGTTCTTC
NA NA TRBJ2-7 TRBV18 CASSQADSLNSYEQYF TGTGCCAGCTCACAAGCGGACAGCTTAAACTCCTACGAGCAGTACTTC
NA NA TRBJ1-2 TRBV7-9 CASSFTQGYYGYTF TGTGCCAGCAGCTTCACTCAGGGGTACTATGGCTACACCTTC
NA TRBD2 TRBJ2-1 TRBV7-9 CASSRGLAGGNEQFF TGTGCCAGCAGCCGAGGACTAGCGGGAGGCAATGAGCAGTTCTTC
NA TRBD1 TRBJ2-1 TRBV7-6 CASSLAGGSHNEQFF TGTGCCAGCAGCTTAGCAGGGGGCTCCCACAATGAGCAGTTCTTC
NA TRBD1 TRBJ2-2 TRBV7-6 CASSLGQGTYTGELFF TGTGCCAGCAGCCTGGGACAGGGGACGTACACCGGGGAGCTGTTTTTT
few TRBD1 TRBJ2-7 TRBV29-1 CSAGTGANRYEQYF TGCAGCGCCGGGACAGGGGCCAATCGCTACGAGCAGTACTTC
NA TRBD2 TRBJ2-1 TRBV2 CASSRLAGRDEQFF TGTGCCAGCAGTAGACTAGCGGGTCGGGATGAGCAGTTCTTC
NA NA TRBJ2-2 TRBV5-5 CASGEVYTGELFF TGTGCCAGCGGCGAGGTGTACACCGGGGAGCTGTTTTTT
NA TRBD2 TRBJ2-7 TRBV4-1 CASSQAGLAGSYEQYF TGCGCCAGCAGCCAAGCGGGACTAGCGGGATCCTACGAGCAGTACTTC
NA TRBD2 TRBJ2-1 TRBV29-1 CSVPGLAGDSYNEQFF TGCAGCGTTCCTGGACTAGCGGGAGATTCCTACAATGAGCAGTTCTTC
NA NA TRBJ1-4 TRBV27 CASSLIVGGDEKLFF TGTGCCAGCAGTTTAATCGTCGGGGGGGATGAAAAACTGTTTTTT
NA TRBD2 TRBJ2-1 TRBV7-2 CASSSARPGLAGANEQFF TGTGCCAGCAGCTCCGCAAGGCCGGGACTAGCGGGGGCCAATGAGCAGTTCTTC
once TRBD1 TRBJ2-7 TRBV9 CASSVSGTGIYEQYF TGTGCCAGCAGCGTATCCGGGACAGGCATCTACGAGCAGTACTTC
few TRBD1 TRBJ1-6 TRBV28 CASSLGRGLSSYNSPLHF TGTGCCAGCAGTTTGGGCAGGGGGCTAAGCTCCTATAATTCACCCCTCCACTTT
NA TRBD2 TRBJ2-5 TRBV5-4 CASSQAGTSAKTQYF TGTGCCAGCAGCCAAGCCGGGACTAGCGCGAAGACCCAGTACTTC
NA NA TRBJ2-6 TRBV7-2 CASSLGVGANVLTF TGTGCCAGCAGCTTAGGAGTTGGGGCCAACGTCCTGACTTTC
once NA TRBJ2-3 TRBV4-2 CASSQDRREQHTDTQYF TGTGCCAGCAGCCAAGATCGCCGGGAACAGCACACAGATACGCAGTATTTT
NA TRBD1 TRBJ1-5 TRBV6-5 CASSYSQGGQPQHF TGTGCCAGCAGTTACTCACAGGGGGGTCAGCCCCAGCATTTT
NA NA TRBJ2-2 TRBV5-1 CASSSGLLNTGELFF TGCGCCAGCAGCTCTGGACTGTTGAACACCGGGGAGCTGTTTTTT
NA NA TRBJ1-5 TRBV28 CASSRTARNQPQHF TGTGCCAGCAGCCGTACGGCGAGGAATCAGCCCCAGCATTTT
NA TRBD1 TRBJ1-5 TRBV2 CATQEQGDQPQHF TGTGCCACTCAGGAACAGGGGGATCAGCCCCAGCATTTT
NA NA TRBJ1-2 TRBV27 CASSPEGLGLAGYTF TGTGCCAGCAGCCCAGAGGGCCTAGGACTGGCAGGCTACACCTTC
NA NA TRBJ2-1 TRBV28 CASSLLVNNEQFF TGTGCCAGCAGTTTATTAGTGAACAATGAGCAGTTCTTC
NA NA TRBJ2-7 TRBV28 CASSSTAPYEQYF TGTGCCAGCAGTTCGACAGCCCCCTACGAGCAGTACTTC
NA NA TRBJ1-1 TRBV4-1 CASSQEGVTDMAEAFF TGCGCCAGCAGCCAAGAAGGGGTGACAGATATGGCTGAAGCTTTCTTT
NA NA TRBJ1-2 TRBV28 CASSKQGNGYTF TGTGCCAGCAGCAAACAGGGAAATGGCTACACCTTC